The 14 T cell receptor beta chains given below trace back to one sample, sequenced in a study of vaccination and CD4 T cells after COVID-19. Oncomine TCR Beta short-read sequencing was applied to DNA from cultured CD4+ T cells. Via MiXCR, TCRdb re-called the PCR reads, giving one row per CDR3 protein. Of some 4,400 distinct CDR3 sequences in the sample, approximately 29% were seen once. As to treatment: roughly 11-day PBMC culture with coronavirus spike peptide pools or control peptides (ViraFEST assay). These receptors have no identified antigens. The sample consisted of CD4+ T cells from blood, cultured in vitro. These receptors all come from a human donor who had recovered from COVID-19.

The chain uses TRBV25-1 and TRBJ1-2; possible D gene TRBD1, 5 bases. Germline CDR1 reads MGHDK; CDR2 reads SYGVNS. There are 13 residues in the CDR3. Trimming stripped 6 bases from V and 5 bases from J, with 13 bases between. The chain's CDR3 is CASRGPLQYGYTF. CDR3 sequence (DNA): TGTGCCAGCAGGGGACCCCTCCAATATGGCTACACCTTC.

This clonotype was seen more than once but under ten times. The chain is built from TRBV6-1 and TRBJ2-2; 7 nucleotides agree with TRBD2. After removal of 6 bases from V and 6 bases from J, the junction contained 19 bases not matched to a gene. Germline lookup yields CDR1 MNHNS and CDR2 SASEGT. This CDR3 has 18 residues. Written as DNA, the CDR3 is TGTGCCAGCAGCCGGGCCCCAACGGGGGGATCCATCGCCGGGGAGCTGTTTTTT. Translated, it gives CASSRAPTGGSIAGELFF.

This clonotype was seen more than once but under ten times. The gene calls are TRBV12-3 or TRBV12-4 and TRBJ1-2; D gene ambiguous. The CDR3 is 14 amino acids. V lost 6 bases and J lost 4, with 15 bases in between. CDR3 DNA: TGTGCCAGCAGCCCCACCGTAGACCTCTATGGCTACACCTTC. The encoded protein is CASSPTVDLYGYTF.

V and J are TRBV2 and TRBJ2-2; perhaps TRBD2 as D (7 bases). From germline, CDR1 is SNHLY and CDR2 FYNNEI. Deletions cut 4 bases from V and 4 bases from J, with 19 bases between. The CDR3 length is 17 residues. The CDR3, as DNA: TGTGCCAGCAGTGTTTGGGGGGGGCATCGTACCACCGGGGAGCTGTTTTTT. It translates to CASSVWGGHRTTGELFF. Using reference TRBV2 and TRBJ2-2 for the parts outside the CDR3, the full variable domain is EPEVTQTPSHQVTQMGQEVILRCVPISNHLYFYWYRQILGQKVEFLVSFYNNEISEKSEIFDDQFSVERPDGSNFTLKIRSTKLEDSAMYFCASSVWGGHRTTGELFFGEGSRLTVL.

The chain uses TRBV5-1 and TRBJ2-1, with D perhaps matching TRBD1 (6 bases). CDR3 length equals 14 residues. Trimming removed 4 bases from V and 6 bases from J, with 14 bases in between. Germline CDR1 SGHRS, CDR2 YFSETQ. CDR3 sequence: CASSVQGRINEQFF. Written as DNA, the CDR3 is TGCGCCAGCAGCGTACAGGGACGGATCAATGAGCAGTTCTTC.

This clonotype appeared a few times. The rearrangement joins TRBV20-1 to TRBJ2-4, with D perhaps being TRBD1 or TRBD2 (5 bases each). The CDR3 extends over 15 amino acids. The germline V and J ends were trimmed by 6 bases and 2 bases, with 17 bases remaining between them. From germline, CDR1 is DFQATT and CDR2 SNEGSKA (reference sequence). The CDR3 loop is CSAIIPGRTKNIQYF. In DNA, the CDR3 is TGCAGTGCCATAATCCCAGGGAGAACCAAAAACATTCAGTACTTC.

This clonotype was seen a few times. The V call is TRBV15, the J call TRBJ2-3; D may be TRBD1 (6 bases). The ends were cut back, 4 bases at V and 5 bases at J, with 13 bases in the middle. The CDR3 is made up of 14 amino acids. Per germline, CDR1 LNHNV and CDR2 YYDKDF (reference sequence). The chain's CDR3 is CATSIRDTGDTQYF. The CDR3 DNA reads TGTGCCACCAGCATCCGGGACACAGGAGATACGCAGTATTTT.

This clonotype appeared a few times. V usage is TRBV10-3 and J usage is TRBJ2-3; D remains unclear. This CDR3 spans 12 amino acids. Per the germline V gene, CDR1 is ENHRY and CDR2 is SYGVKD. V lost 6 bases and J lost 2, with 6 bases in between. CDR3 sequence (DNA): TGTGCCATCAGGGATTCCACAGATACGCAGTATTTT. The encoded protein is CAIRDSTDTQYF.

This clonotype was counted only a few times. The chain combines TRBV6-1 with TRBJ1-2; D is unclear. Trimming removed 5 bases at V and 0 bases at J, with 7 bases between. From germline, CDR1 is MNHNS and CDR2 SASEGT. CDR3 size: 13 residues. The CDR3 sequence is CASSRDTNYGYTF. The CDR3 DNA follows: TGTGCCAGCAGTCGCGACACTAACTATGGCTACACCTTC.

The genes are TRBV20-1 and TRBJ2-3, with D uncertain. V was clipped by 5 bases and J by 2 bases, with 11 bases between them. Germline V gene lookup returns CDR1 DFQATT and CDR2 SNEGSKA (reference sequence). The CDR3 covers 13 residues. The CDR3 region has the DNA TGCAGTGCTGGCGTGGGTCCCACAGATACGCAGTATTTT. It codes for CSAGVGPTDTQYF.

The chain recombines TRBV4-2 with TRBJ2-5, with a weak D call TRBD2 (5 bases). Deletions cut 1 base from V and 4 bases from J, with 10 bases between. There are 14 residues in the CDR3. Germline V lookup: CDR1 LGHNA, CDR2 YNFKEQ. In DNA form, the CDR3 reads TGTGCCAGCAGCCAAGCGCTAGCCGTAGAGACCCAGTACTTC. Its translation: CASSQALAVETQYF.

Notes on this clonotype: An end of the junction does not agree with germline; a read error may underlie this. The chain couples TRBV6-2 or TRBV6-3 to TRBJ2-7, with TRBD1 as a possible D gene (5 bases). This CDR3 is 11 amino acids long. Germline CDR1 and CDR2: MNHEY and SVGEGT. Written as DNA, the CDR3 is TGTGCCAGCAATAGGGAAGAGGACATCCACTTC. It translates to CASNREEDIHF.

CDR3 DNA: TGTGCCACCACCGGGACAGGGGAGACCCAGTACTTC. Protein: CATTGTGETQYF. This chain connects TRBV2 to TRBJ2-5; 9 nucleotides line up with TRBD1. This CDR3 has 12 amino acids. The V gene's germline CDR1 is SNHLY and CDR2 FYNNEI. With 10 bases clipped from V and 5 bases from J, the junction kept 5 bases outside the gene matches.

This clonotype came up a few times. V is TRBV7-3 and J is TRBJ2-2; 12 bases map to TRBD2. The CDR3 is made up of 16 amino acids. Per germline, CDR1 SGHTA and CDR2 FQGTGA. Trimming removed 5 bases from V and 2 bases from J; junction bases left unmatched: 3. The CDR3 is CASSKLAGGNTGELFF. CDR3 coding DNA: TGTGCCAGCAGCAAACTAGCGGGAGGTAACACCGGGGAGCTGTTTTTT. Using reference TRBV7-3 and TRBJ2-2 for the parts outside the CDR3, the full variable domain is GAGVSQTPSNKVTEKGKYVELRCDPISGHTALYWYRQSLGQGPEFLIYFQGTGAADDSGLPNDRFFAVRPEGSVSTLKIQRTERGDSAVYLCASSKLAGGNTGELFFGEGSRLTVL.